This T cell receptor (beta chain) came from a study of cytomegalovirus exposure and HLA in healthy donors. General study results and limits: Among TCR beta chains of equal frequency, HLA-associated ones were more clonally expanded in a later analysis.

Comments on this clone: Its antigen is not known.

CDR1 SNHLY and CDR2 FYNNEI come from the germline V gene. Trimming cost V 0 bases and J 13 bases; bases outside gene matches: 8. The CDR3 contains 13 residues. The PCR contained 60 Vbeta and 13 Jbeta primers. The repertoire was sequenced with immunoSEQ multiplex PCR; TCRdb's copy has only in-frame clones and lacks some. The sample yields about 98,000 clones, around 68% seen once. V usage is TRBV2 and J usage is TRBJ2-5; 7 bases line up with TRBD2. This receptor was identified in a female donor in good health and CMV-seronegative. The sample comprised PBMCs. As DNA, the CDR3 is TGTGCCAGCAGTGAAGCGCCAGGACTAGGCCTGTACTTC. Its protein is CASSEAPGLGLYF. Complete variable domain (other parts from reference TRBV2 and TRBJ2-5): EPEVTQTPSHQVTQMGQEVILRCVPISNHLYFYWYRQILGQKVEFLVSFYNNEISEKSEIFDDQFSVERPDGSNFTLKIRSTKLEDSAMYFCASSEAPGLGLYFGPGTRLLVL.